These T cell receptor beta chains were read from a single sample in a study of OX40 agonist ivuxolimab in advanced cancers. Produced via immunoSEQ multiplex PCR; TCRdb's table is partial and in-frame only. Found here are around 80,000 clones, approximately 86% of them singletons; the top ten hold just over 2.5%. The sequencing used CD4+ or CD8+ T cells sorted from blood, collected in a trial of the OX40 agonist ivuxolimab. The source of these receptors is an adult with an advanced solid tumor such as melanoma, head and neck, liver or kidney cancer. Each CDR3 is given with its conserved first and last residue. A D gene is named only where the DNA matches it firmly. Not all rows give a size; the values are once, few, many and, for expanded clones, a class.

j_gene,v_gene,abundance,d_gene,CDR3nt,CDR3aa
TRBJ1-2,TRBV28,-,-,TGTGCCAGCAGTCCATCCCTCGCAGGGGCCCTCTATGGCTACACCTTC,CASSPSLAGALYGYTF
TRBJ2-3,TRBV19,-,-,TGTGCCAGTAGGAGGACAGTAGAAGATACGCAGTATTTT,CASRRTVEDTQYF
TRBJ2-5,TRBV30,-,TRBD2,TGTGCCTGGAGTCGTCTAGCGGGGGCGGGAGAGACCCAGTACTTC,CAWSRLAGAGETQYF
TRBJ2-1,TRBV28,-,-,TGTGCCACCCTGAGAGTCTACAATGAGCAGTTCTTC,CATLRVYNEQFF
TRBJ1-6,TRBV27,-,-,TGTGCCAGCAGTTTAGGGACAAAAGGGCCCAATTCACCCCTCCACTTT,CASSLGTKGPNSPLHF
TRBJ1-5,TRBV6-6,-,-,TGTGCCAGCAGTTACGGCGGGCAGCCCCAGCATTTT,CASSYGGQPQHF
TRBJ1-1,TRBV15,-,-,TGTGCCACCAGCAGTGATCCACAGGTGAACACTGAAGCTTTCTTT,CATSSDPQVNTEAFF
TRBJ1-5,TRBV21-1,-,-,TGTGCCAGCAGCAAAGAGGAGCGGGGGTTTAGTCCGCCCCAGCATTTT,CASSKEERGFSPPQHF
TRBJ2-2,TRBV14,-,-,TGTGCCAGCAGCCTAATAAGCGCGAACACCGGGGAGCTGTTTTTT,CASSLISANTGELFF
TRBJ2-7,TRBV28,once,TRBD1,TGTGCCAGCAGTCCCCTAGACAGGGGCTCCTACGAGCAGTACTTC,CASSPLDRGSYEQYF
TRBJ2-2,TRBV7-3,-,-,TGTGCCAGCAGCTTATTTGCGGGGGCTAGACTCAGCGGGGAGCTGTTTTTT,CASSLFAGARLSGELFF
TRBJ2-1,TRBV10-1,few,-,TGCGCCAGCAGTGAGAATCGGAATGAGCAGTTCTTC,CASSENRNEQFF
TRBJ2-3,TRBV7-3,-,-,TGTGCCAGCAGCTCAAGGGCCTCGGATACGCAGTATTTT,CASSSRASDTQYF
TRBJ2-7,TRBV6-6,once,-,TGTGCCAGCAGCCAGGTTGGTTACGAGCAGTACTTC,CASSQVGYEQYF
TRBJ2-3,TRBV11-3,-,-,TGTGCCAGCAGCCCAAGAGGGCGGAGCACAGATACGCAGTATTTT,CASSPRGRSTDTQYF
TRBJ1-5,TRBV4-1,-,TRBD1,TGCGCCAGCAGCCAATTTACAGGGGTTAATCAGCCCCAGCATTTT,CASSQFTGVNQPQHF
TRBJ2-7,TRBV18,-,-,TGTGCCAGCTCACCACCGTTCGACGGATCCTACGAGCAGTACTTC,CASSPPFDGSYEQYF
TRBJ1-5,TRBV10-3,-,-,TGTGCCATCAGTGAGGAGGGTCTTAATCAGCCCCAGCATTTT,CAISEEGLNQPQHF
TRBJ2-1,TRBV7-2,-,TRBD2,TGTGCCAGCAGCCCTGAACTAGCGGGGAATGAGCAGTTCTTC,CASSPELAGNEQFF
TRBJ2-7,TRBV5-1,-,TRBD1,TGCGCCAGCAGCTTTCGGGGGACAGGACTGATCCTTTCCTACGAGCAGTACTTC,CASSFRGTGLILSYEQYF
TRBJ2-3,TRBV6-6,-,-,TGTGCCAGCAGTTACTTTGGACTAGATACGCAGTATTTT,CASSYFGLDTQYF
TRBJ2-3,TRBV2,-,-,TGTGCCAGCAATACAGCATTCTTCACAGATACGCAGTATTTT,CASNTAFFTDTQYF
TRBJ1-4,TRBV10-3,-,-,TGTGCCATCAGTGAGTCGTCCGGACTGAAACTGTTTTTT,CAISESSGLKLFF
TRBJ2-1,TRBV7-2,-,TRBD2,TGTGCCAGCAGCTACCCTAACAGACTAGCGGGGGGCTACAATGAGCAGTTCTTC,CASSYPNRLAGGYNEQFF
TRBJ2-5,TRBV11-3,few,TRBD2,TGTGCCAGCAGCTCGAGGACTAGCGGGGGGGCCCGTCAGTACTTC,CASSSRTSGGARQYF
TRBJ1-1,TRBV4-2,-,-,TGTGCCAGCAGCCACAGCCAGGGGTCGAACACTGAAGCTTTCTTT,CASSHSQGSNTEAFF
TRBJ1-6,TRBV28,-,-,TGTGCCAGCAGCATCCCAGGGAATAATTCACCCCTCCACTTT,CASSIPGNNSPLHF
TRBJ1-5,TRBV21-1,-,-,TGTGCCAGCAGCAAAAATAGGGGAGAAGATCAGCCCCAGCATTTT,CASSKNRGEDQPQHF
TRBJ1-4,TRBV11-2,once,TRBD1,TGTGCCAGCAGCTACGGACAGGGGGCGACTAATGAAAAACTGTTTTTT,CASSYGQGATNEKLFF
TRBJ2-2,TRBV19,-,-,TGTGCCAGTAGTCTCCGGGGGGCGGCGAACACCGGGGAGCTGTTTTTT,CASSLRGAANTGELFF
TRBJ1-1,TRBV5-1,-,TRBD1,TGCGCCAGCAGCTGGTGGACAGGGGAGAACACTGAAGCTTTCTTT,CASSWWTGENTEAFF
TRBJ1-4,TRBV28,-,-,TGTGCCAGCAGTTCGCCTTTTTGGTTTGGTGCAACTAATGAAAAACTGTTTTTT,CASSSPFWFGATNEKLFF
TRBJ1-1,TRBV7-9,few,-,TGTGCCAGCGCCCTCAGAGTCGCCACTGAAGCTTTCTTT,CASALRVATEAFF
TRBJ2-7,TRBV7-2,few,-,TGTGCCAGCAGCTTAGTGTGGGGGCCGGGGGAGCAGTACTTC,CASSLVWGPGEQYF
TRBJ1-4,TRBV18,-,-,TGTGCCAGCTCGCTCCGAAGAGCCTCTAATGAAAAACTGTTTTTT,CASSLRRASNEKLFF
TRBJ1-2,TRBV29-1,-,-,TGCAGCGTTGAGACCGAGTGGGCGGGAGGCTACACCTTC,CSVETEWAGGYTF
TRBJ1-6,TRBV10-1,-,-,TGCGCCAGCATCCGGCCTACGAAGACCAATTCACCCCTCCACTTT,CASIRPTKTNSPLHF
TRBJ1-3,TRBV10-3,-,-,TGTGCCATCAGTAGACAGAGCTCTGGAAACACCATATATTTT,CAISRQSSGNTIYF
TRBJ1-5,TRBV5-4,-,-,TGTGCCAGCAGCTCGGGTCTTCATCAGCCCCAGCATTTT,CASSSGLHQPQHF